A single sample is the source of the 8 T cell receptor beta chains below, sequenced in a study of T cells in Graves' hyperthyroidism and ophthalmopathy. The source material, RNA transcripts, was used to amplify TCR beta CDR3 regions. TCR CDR3 underwent first-round RT-PCR with the HTBI primer set. MiXCR, applied by TCRdb to the multiplex PCR reads, yields one record per CDR3 protein. This sample has about 210,000 distinct CDR3 sequences, with 15% to 20% found just once. Input material: blood. The receptors shown here come from a man over 45 with Graves' hyperthyroidism.

V is TRBV12-5 and J is TRBJ2-2, with 9 bases that match TRBD1. V dropped 4 bases and J dropped 4; count of bases not matched to a gene: 7. This CDR3 comprises 16 residues. Germline lookup yields CDR1 LGHNT and CDR2 FRNRAP. This CDR3 reads CASGWGQGRVTGELFF. The DNA of the CDR3 is TGTGCTAGTGGTTGGGGACAGGGAAGGGTCACCGGGGAGCTGTTTTTT.

Many counts were recorded for this clonotype. The chain links TRBV20-1 to TRBJ1-1, with 9 bases fitting TRBD1. Per germline, CDR1 DFQATT and CDR2 SNEGSKA (reference sequence). This CDR3 has 15 amino acids. V trimming: 0 bases; J trimming: 8 bases; junction bases outside the gene matches: 10. CDR3 region: CSAREGGQGRTEAFF. CDR3 DNA sequence: TGCAGTGCTAGAGAAGGAGGACAGGGGCGAACCGAAGCTTTCTTT.

This clonotype was observed at least ten times. This rearrangement joins TRBV30 to TRBJ2-2; D is undetermined. V was pared by 3 bases and J by 4 bases, with 12 bases between. The CDR3 consists of 14 residues. Germline CDR1 GTSNPN, CDR2 SVGIG (reference sequence). The CDR3 DNA sequence: TGTGCCTGGAGATCACTGGCCCCCACCGGGGAGCTGTTTTTT. This codes for CAWRSLAPTGELFF.

V and J are TRBV29-1 and TRBJ2-6, with D hard to call. Germline CDR1 is SQVTM and CDR2 is ANQGSEA. V was shortened by 4 bases and J by 2 bases, with 9 bases between the two germline ends. The CDR3 sequence is 14 residues long. The CDR3 protein is CSVVVGTGANVLTF. The CDR3 coding sequence is TGCAGCGTTGTGGTGGGCACTGGGGCCAACGTCCTGACTTTC.

This clonotype appeared many times. The chain employs TRBV29-1 and TRBJ2-2; 8 bases align to TRBD1. J gave up 3 bases and V 7 bases, and 7 bases lay outside the gene matches. The CDR3 extends over 14 amino acids. CDR1 is SQVTM, CDR2 ANQGSEA, per germline. This CDR3 reads CSASGGYDTGELFF. The CDR3 nucleotides read TGCAGCGCCTCAGGGGGCTATGACACCGGGGAGCTGTTTTTT.

The sample holds many counts of this clonotype. This chain connects TRBV5-1 to TRBJ1-3, with 8 bases aligning to TRBD1. The junction had 4 bases not matched to a gene; V was cut back by 8 bases and J by 0 bases. CDR3 length equals 14 residues. CDR1 SGHRS and CDR2 YFSETQ come from the germline V gene. The chain's CDR3 is CASTTGGSGNTIYF. CDR3 coding DNA: TGCGCCAGTACTACAGGGGGCTCTGGAAACACCATATATTTT.

V usage is TRBV27 and J usage is TRBJ2-7, with a weak D call TRBD1 (5 bases). The CDR3 is made up of 15 amino acids. Germline V gives CDR1 MNHEY, CDR2 SMNVEV (reference sequence). The V and J ends lost 4 bases and 1 base respectively, with 14 bases between them. The CDR3 nucleotides read TGTGCCAGCAGTTCTGAGGCAGGGTGGTCCTACGAGCAGTACTTC. Translating it yields CASSSEAGWSYEQYF.

This clonotype was counted at least ten times. The rearrangement links TRBV11-1 to TRBJ1-1; 9 bases fit TRBD1. The CDR3 is 14 amino acids. Trimming cost V 1 base and J 7 bases; bases outside gene matches: 4. The germline CDR1 and CDR2 sequences are SGHAT and FQDESV (reference sequence). The CDR3 sequence is CASSLEGTGFEAFF. The CDR3 DNA reads as TGTGCCAGCAGCTTAGAGGGGACAGGGTTTGAAGCTTTCTTT.